These 9 T cell receptor beta chains came from one sample sequenced in a study of shared clonotypes between healthy human individuals. Profiling relied on immunoSEQ multiplex PCR, and the TCRdb table lists in-frame clones only, not all of them. The sample lists 550,000 to 800,000 clones, around 67% seen once, with approximately 1.6% in the top ten. Sequenced: memory CD4+ T cells sorted from blood. Subset in this sample: CD45RA-negative fraction. The source of these receptors is a young woman in good health.

This clone was seen ten or more times. The chain recombines TRBV5-1 with TRBJ2-3; 8 nucleotides line up with TRBD2. The CDR3 extends over 16 amino acids. V was pared by 2 bases and J by 2 bases, with 7 bases of the junction left unmatched. Germline V gene sequence: CDR1 SGHRS, CDR2 YFSETQ. The CDR3 DNA sequence: TGCGCCAGCAGCTTACCACTAGCGGCCTCCACAGATACGCAGTATTTT. It codes for CASSLPLAASTDTQYF.

The sample holds a few counts of this clone. In DNA form, the CDR3 reads TGCGCCAGCAGCTTGGCCGGGTATCGCAATCAGCCCCAGCATTTT. Protein: CASSLAGYRNQPQHF. J is TRBJ1-5 and V is TRBV5-1; D gene uncertain. V lost 0 bases and J lost 2, with 9 bases in between. This CDR3 region has 15 residues. Germline V gene sequence: CDR1 SGHRS, CDR2 YFSETQ.

The rearrangement joins TRBV5-1 to TRBJ2-2; D is possibly TRBD2 (6 bases). CDR1 and CDR2 (germline): SGHRS, YFSETQ. The CDR3 consists of 16 residues. The ends were cut back, 4 bases at V and 4 bases at J, with 17 bases in the middle. CDR3 in DNA: TGCGCCAGCAGCCAGGGTGGTCAAGCGGGCACCGGGGAGCTGTTTTTT. Translation gives CASSQGGQAGTGELFF.

In its sample, this clone was seen once. The V and J genes are TRBV28 and TRBJ1-1; a weak D match, TRBD1 (5 bases). Germline lookup yields CDR1 MDHEN and CDR2 SYDVKM. V was cut by 3 bases and J by 3 bases, with 11 bases left in between. The CDR3 is made up of 14 amino acids. In DNA, the CDR3 is TGTGCCAGCAGTTTCCGGGACCGATACACTGAAGCTTTCTTT. Translated, it gives CASSFRDRYTEAFF.

CDR3 amino acids: CASSLTRWSDEQYF. The CDR3, as DNA: TGTGCCAGCAGTTTGACGCGCTGGTCGGACGAGCAGTACTTC. V gene TRBV28 combines with J gene TRBJ2-7; D gene ambiguous. The CDR3 length is 14 residues. Between the trimmed V and J ends, which lost 3 bases and 5 bases, there was a span of 14 bases. Germline loops: CDR1 MDHEN, CDR2 SYDVKM.

This clone was detected a few times. The gene calls are TRBV16 and TRBJ1-1, with 8 bases identical to TRBD1. The V segment lost 5 bases and the J segment 5 bases; nucleotides outside the gene matches: 7. The CDR3 covers 14 residues. Germline CDR1 is KGHSY and CDR2 is FQNENV. The chain's CDR3 is CASSSRTGKTEAFF. For the CDR3, the DNA is TGTGCCAGCAGCTCCCGGACAGGGAAGACTGAAGCTTTCTTT.

The chain joins TRBV4-1 to TRBJ2-5; 9 bases agree with TRBD2. CDR3 length: 15 amino acids. The ends lost 0 bases at V and 6 bases at J; junction bases unmatched: 5. Germline values: CDR1 MGHRA, CDR2 YSYEKL. CDR3 in DNA: TGCGCCAGCAGCCAAGATCGCGGGAGGGGAAAGACCCAGTACTTC. Translated, it gives CASSQDRGRGKTQYF.

The chain couples TRBV6-1 to TRBJ2-5; no firm D call. The V end lost 4 bases, the J end lost 5 bases, and 8 bases lay between the germline ends. The CDR3 is made up of 12 amino acids. Germline-derived CDR1 and CDR2 are MNHNS and SASEGT. The CDR3 DNA reads as TGTGCCAGCAGTGGGGCTGGCGAGACCCAGTACTTC. Translation gives CASSGAGETQYF.

The rearrangement joins TRBV25-1 to TRBJ2-1; no clear D gene. Trimming took off 4 bases at V and 7 bases at J, with 11 bases between the two ends. The CDR3 contains 13 residues. Per germline, CDR1 MGHDK and CDR2 SYGVNS. CDR3 nucleotides: TGTGCCAGCAGTGTCCTGAAAGGGAATGAGCAGTTCTTC. Its protein product is CASSVLKGNEQFF.